The following is a TCR beta chain sequence with its context. Its antigen remains unidentified. The data stem from a study of OX40 agonist ivuxolimab in advanced cancers. At the level of the study: Every 2 weeks, patients got intravenous ivuxolimab at one of six dose levels (0.01-10 mg/kg). Patients achieving partial responses numbered three: one hepatocellular carcinoma case and two cutaneous melanoma cases. General study points: Clones of CD4+ and CD8+ blood T cells grew by week 6 at doses of 0.1 to 3.0 mg/kg.

V was shortened by 3 bases and J by 14 bases, with 13 bases between the two germline ends. Germline V lookup: CDR1 WSHSY, CDR2 SAAADI. This CDR3 comprises 11 residues. Repertoires were generated with immunoSEQ multiplex PCR, while TCRdb's copy carries only in-frame clones and drops some. The sample has some 84,000 clones; 75% to 90% are singletons. This sequence originates from an adult with an advanced solid tumor such as melanoma, head and neck, liver or kidney cancer. This sample comprised CD4+ or CD8+ T cells sorted from blood, obtained in a trial of the OX40 agonist ivuxolimab. This chain connects TRBV10-2 to TRBJ1-2, with D possibly matching TRBD1 (6 bases). DNA of the CDR3: TGCGCCAGCAGTGATCGCCAGGGGAAGACCTTC. This codes for CASSDRQGKTF.